The 20 T cell receptor beta chains presented below share a single source sample, sequenced in a study of control samples from healthy donors and cancer patients. This table comes from immunoSEQ multiplex PCR, and its TCRdb copy is limited to in-frame clones, with some not included. The data contain over 200,000 clones, roughly 82% of them singletons. The specimen was PBMCs. These receptors were taken from a woman in her sixties with lung cancer.

Of note for this clone: Other DNA variants within this sample encode the same CDR3. The V and J genes are TRBV12-3 or TRBV12-4 and TRBJ1-1, with a tentative D call TRBD1 (6 bases). With 5 bases removed from V and 8 bases from J, the gap between germline ends came to 12 bases. CDR3 length equals 12 residues. This CDR3 reads CASSLGGSEAFF. The CDR3 DNA reads as TGTGCCAGCAGTCTCGGGGGCTCGGAAGCTTTCTTT.

This clone was observed a single time. The chain employs TRBV12-3 or TRBV12-4 and TRBJ2-5, with D uncertain. Trimming stripped 2 bases from V and 5 bases from J, with 9 bases between. This CDR3 has 13 residues. The CDR3 DNA reads as TGTGCCAGCAGTTTATTCAGTGGGGAGACCCAGTACTTC. As protein: CASSLFSGETQYF.

The genes are TRBV3-1 (or the pseudogene TRBV3-2) and TRBJ1-1; D remains ambiguous. The CDR3 spans 14 residues. V lost 0 bases and J lost 4, with 9 bases in between. From germline, CDR1 is LGHDT and CDR2 YNNKEL (reference sequence). CDR3 DNA sequence: TGTGCCAGCAGCCAAGAGGCGCAGACCACTGAAGCTTTCTTT. Translated, it gives CASSQEAQTTEAFF.

Comment on this clone: Distinct nucleotide sequences in the sample also encode this CDR3. This sequence joins TRBV12-3 or TRBV12-4 and TRBJ1-2; D gene ambiguous. The ends were cut back, 2 bases at V and 4 bases at J, with 5 bases in the middle. CDR3 size: 12 residues. The CDR3 here is CASSLYSYGYTF. For the CDR3, the DNA is TGTGCCAGCAGTTTATACAGCTATGGCTACACCTTC.

A note on this clone: A junction boundary mismatches the germline segment, possibly from a read error. V gene TRBV29-1 combines with J gene TRBJ2-1, with 9 bases that match TRBD1. CDR1 is SQVTM, CDR2 ANQGSEA, per germline. The CDR3 spans 14 residues. CDR3 sequence (DNA): TGCAGCGTTGTAATCGGGACAGGGCCTAGGGAGCTGTTCTTC. It specifies CSVVIGTGPRELFF.

J is TRBJ2-3 and V is TRBV5-1, with D tentatively TRBD2 (6 bases). V lost 1 base, J lost 7 bases, and 10 bases lay in between. Germline V lookup: CDR1 SGHRS, CDR2 YFSETQ. The CDR3 has 13 amino acids. The CDR3 DNA follows: TGCGCCAGCAGCTTGCCGGGGGAAAATACGCAGTATTTT. Translation gives CASSLPGENTQYF.

This clone turned up a few times. This chain links TRBV10-3 with TRBJ2-1; 7 bases map to TRBD2. The length of the CDR3 is 13 residues. Germline lookup yields CDR1 ENHRY and CDR2 SYGVKD. The junction had 4 bases not matched to a gene; V was cut back by 2 bases and J by 9 bases. The CDR3 bases are TGTGCCATCAGTGAGGGGGGGACTATTGAGCAGTTCTTC. Its protein is CAISEGGTIEQFF.

In its sample, this clone was seen once. The chain couples TRBV7-8 to TRBJ1-6, with 7 bases identical to TRBD1. CDR1 SGHVS and CDR2 FQNEAQ come from the germline V gene. This CDR3 has 14 residues. The ends lost 4 bases at V and 7 bases at J; junction bases unmatched: 4. CDR3 bases: TGTGCCAGCAGCTGGGACAGAGGAAATTCACCCCTCCACTTT. It specifies CASSWDRGNSPLHF.

The chain recombines TRBV23-1 with TRBJ1-5, with D hard to call. TRBV23-1 is an ORF, with its function uncertain. The ends were cut back, 3 bases at V and 5 bases at J, with 14 bases in the middle. This CDR3 contains 15 residues. The CDR3 protein is CASSHPGGEDQPQHF. The CDR3 nucleotides read TGCGCCAGCAGTCATCCGGGCGGAGAGGATCAGCCCCAGCATTTT.

The chain is built from TRBV28 and TRBJ2-3, with 10 positions matching TRBD2. CDR3 length: 18 residues. V gave up 1 base and J gave up 0 bases; unmatched junction bases: 7. Germline CDR1 is MDHEN and CDR2 is SYDVKM. The CDR3 DNA sequence: TGTGCCAGCAGTTTATACAGCGGGAGGGGAACTAGCACAGATACGCAGTATTTT. It specifies CASSLYSGRGTSTDTQYF.

The chain recombines TRBV5-1 with TRBJ2-7; D gene uncertain. Germline CDR1 SGHRS, CDR2 YFSETQ. The CDR3 is 15 residues long. The V end lost 4 bases, the J end lost 5 bases, and 19 bases lay between the germline ends. As DNA, the CDR3 is TGCGCCAGCAGCGAAGGGCCCATATTAACTGACGAGCAGTACTTC. Its translation: CASSEGPILTDEQYF.

This clone was detected only a few times. V and J are TRBV14 and TRBJ1-2; 7 bases align to TRBD1. V shed 0 bases, J shed 8 bases, and the junction held 6 bases outside the gene matches. The CDR3 consists of 14 residues. Looked up from germline, CDR1 is SGHDN and CDR2 is FVKESK. The CDR3 is CASSQEDHRGGYTF. CDR3 sequence (DNA): TGTGCCAGCAGCCAAGAGGATCACAGGGGCGGCTACACCTTC.

This clone was seen a few times. J is TRBJ2-1 and V is TRBV2; D gene uncertain. The CDR3 length is 12 residues. V was clipped by 7 bases and J by 9 bases, with 13 bases between them. Germline assignment: CDR1 SNHLY and CDR2 FYNNEI. This CDR3 reads CASNLVRPEQFF. The CDR3 DNA reads as TGTGCCAGCAACTTAGTCAGGCCTGAGCAGTTCTTC.

The CDR3 DNA reads as TGTGCCAGCAGCAAAGCGAATGTTCACTCCACGCCTAGCGGGAGCTGGGTCACAGATACGCAGTATTTT. Protein product: CASSKANVHSTPSGSWVTDTQYF. The V call is TRBV21-1, the J call TRBJ2-3; no check of the table's D call, TRBD2, against the DNA was made. TRBV21-1 is reported as a pseudogene. The CDR3 is 23 residues long.

J is TRBJ2-5 and V is TRBV7-9; D may match TRBD1 or TRBD2 (6 bases each). V gave up 1 base and J gave up 4 bases, with 10 bases separating them. The CDR3 is 14 amino acids. The germline V gene encodes CDR1 SEHNR and CDR2 FQNEAQ (reference sequence). The CDR3 here is CASSLGTAGETQYF. CDR3 nucleotide sequence: TGTGCCAGCAGCTTAGGGACAGCGGGAGAGACCCAGTACTTC.

This clone was recorded a few times. The same CDR3 can be traced to other DNA sequences in this sample. The rearrangement links TRBV7-9 to TRBJ2-1; 9 nucleotides align to TRBD2. J was trimmed by 2 bases and V by 0 bases; bases with no gene match: 2. The germline V gene encodes CDR1 SEHNR and CDR2 FQNEAQ (reference sequence). The CDR3 has 16 residues. This CDR3 is CASSLALAGTYNEQFF. The CDR3, as DNA: TGTGCCAGCAGCTTAGCCCTAGCGGGGACCTACAATGAGCAGTTCTTC.

V usage is TRBV28 and J usage is TRBJ1-4, with TRBD1 as a possible D gene (5 bases). The germline V gene has CDR1 MDHEN and CDR2 SYDVKM. The CDR3 is 15 residues long. V shed 1 base and J shed 2 bases, with 8 bases lying between them. Here the CDR3 reads CASSLFPGTNEKLFF. The CDR3 coding sequence is TGTGCCAGCAGTTTATTTCCAGGGACTAATGAAAAACTGTTTTTT.

This chain links TRBV6-6 with TRBJ1-5, with D possibly TRBD1 on 6 matching bases. CDR3 length equals 15 residues. Germline-derived CDR1 and CDR2 are MNHNY and SVGAGI (reference sequence). The germline V and J ends were trimmed by 5 bases and 5 bases, with 16 bases remaining between them. The CDR3 bases are TGTGCCAGCAGTCAAAACAGGGTGGGTTATCAGCCCCAGCATTTT. It codes for CASSQNRVGYQPQHF.

The rearrangement links TRBV5-1 to TRBJ2-1; no firm D call. CDR1 is SGHRS and CDR2 is YFSETQ in the germline V gene. The CDR3 contains 13 residues. The V and J ends lost 1 base and 10 bases respectively, with 12 bases between them. Written as DNA, the CDR3 is TGCGCCAGCAGCTTGCGCTCGGCAGGCGAGCAGTTCTTC. As protein: CASSLRSAGEQFF.

The chain couples TRBV6-1 to TRBJ2-1; tentative D call: TRBD1 (5 bases). V was cut by 0 bases and J by 7 bases, with 13 bases left in between. Germline V gene lookup returns CDR1 MNHNS and CDR2 SASEGT. This CDR3 has 15 amino acids. The DNA of the CDR3 is TGTGCCAGCAGTGAAGCCGGCGGCAGGGTTAATGAGCAGTTCTTC. Its translation: CASSEAGGRVNEQFF.